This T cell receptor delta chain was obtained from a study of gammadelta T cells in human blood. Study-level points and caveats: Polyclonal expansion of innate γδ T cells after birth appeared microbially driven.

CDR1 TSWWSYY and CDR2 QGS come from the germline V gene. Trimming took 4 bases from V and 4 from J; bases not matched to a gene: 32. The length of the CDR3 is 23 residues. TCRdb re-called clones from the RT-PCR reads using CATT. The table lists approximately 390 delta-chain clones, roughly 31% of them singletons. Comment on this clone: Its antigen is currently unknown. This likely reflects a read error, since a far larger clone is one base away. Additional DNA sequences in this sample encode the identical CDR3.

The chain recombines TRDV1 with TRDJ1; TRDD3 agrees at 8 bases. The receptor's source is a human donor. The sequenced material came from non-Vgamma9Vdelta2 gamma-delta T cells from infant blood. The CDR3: CALGALRLPIPYWGPLNIDKLIF. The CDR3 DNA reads TGTGCTCTTGGGGCACTTAGACTGCCTATACCCTACTGGGGGCCCTTAAACATCGATAAACTCATCTTT.